The following is a T cell receptor (beta chain) sequence with its context. Antigen specificity is unknown. The CDR3 totals 12 residues. The V gene's germline CDR1 is MNHEY and CDR2 SVGAGI. V lost 0 bases and J lost 9, with 6 bases in between. This sample was taken from a study of cytomegalovirus exposure and HLA in healthy donors. General observations from the study: A later look showed TCR association rates differing by HLA locus, highest for DRB1 and lowest for HLA-C. Later analysis reportedly placed an Asian-associated ancestry cluster below the approximately 680-donor mean in N-insertions. For most TCR beta V segments, an earlier analysis put the productive rate at about 87% or about 30% of the time.

Use of 60 Vbeta and 13 Jbeta primers characterized the PCR. Per the authors' pipeline: A later analysis tallied 87 million or so unique TCR beta chains, 10 million to 12 million of them shared. Method: immunoSEQ multiplex PCR; TCRdb's copy keeps in-frame clones and lacks some. V and J calls and clone size are those listed in that table; D and trimming were worked out from the DNA. The sample records about 41,000 clones, roughly 80% being singletons. The chain carries TRBV6-5 and TRBJ2-1, with D tentatively TRBD1 (5 bases). The TCR comes from a man aged 50-60 years in good health and CMV-seronegative. Input material: PBMCs. CDR3 in DNA: TGTGCCAGCAGTTACTCAGGGGTTGAGCAGTTCTTC. The encoded protein is CASSYSGVEQFF.